These 27 T cell receptor beta chains originate from one sample sequenced in a study of blood T cell repertoires in COVID-19. Measured with immunoSEQ multiplex PCR; TCRdb has only the in-frame clones, and not every one. The data contain 130,000 to 150,000 clones, about nine tenths of them singletons. The sequenced sample consisted of peripheral blood. These receptors all stem from a human donor in a cohort sampled during active COVID-19.

V and J are TRBV19 and TRBJ2-1; the match to TRBD1 covers 7 bases. Germline V gene data show CDR1 as LNHDA and CDR2 as SQIVND (reference sequence). This CDR3 region has 16 residues. The junction had 13 bases not matched to a gene; V was cut back by 6 bases and J by 5 bases. Written as DNA, the CDR3 is TGTGCCAGTAGAACGACAGGGTACGGGGCCAACAATGAGCAGTTCTTC. Its translation: CASRTTGYGANNEQFF. Complete variable domain (other parts from reference TRBV19 and TRBJ2-1): DGGITQSPKYLFRKEGQNVTLSCEQNLNHDAMYWYRQDPGQGLRLIYYSQIVNDFQKGDIAEGYSVSREKKESFPLTVTSAQKNPTAFYLCASRTTGYGANNEQFFGPGTRLTVL.

The V and J genes are TRBV24-1 and TRBJ2-4; 11 positions match TRBD2. CDR3 size: 17 residues. Trimming took 2 bases from V and 3 from J; bases not matched to a gene: 5. Germline loops: CDR1 KGHDR, CDR2 SFDVKD. CDR3 in amino acids: CATSDSVAGGFKNIQYF. CDR3 bases: TGTGCCACCAGTGATTCTGTAGCGGGGGGGTTCAAAAACATTCAGTACTTC.

V gene TRBV18 combines with J gene TRBJ1-5; 10 bases map to TRBD1. The germline V gene encodes CDR1 KGHSH and CDR2 LQKENI. The ends lost 3 bases at V and 7 bases at J; junction bases unmatched: 6. The length of the CDR3 is 15 residues. For the CDR3, the DNA is TGTGCCAGCTCACCGGGACAGGGGCCACGGCAGCCCCAGCATTTT. The encoded protein is CASSPGQGPRQPQHF.

The chain carries TRBV7-9 and TRBJ1-2; 12 bases fit TRBD1. This CDR3 spans 17 amino acids. Germline values: CDR1 SEHNR, CDR2 FQNEAQ (reference sequence). Trimming at V came to 4 bases and at J to 4 bases, leaving 10 bases not matched to a gene. This CDR3 is CASSSSPGTGGFYGYTF. CDR3 bases: TGTGCCAGCAGCTCATCCCCCGGGACAGGGGGCTTCTATGGCTACACCTTC.

The V call is TRBV19, the J call TRBJ2-5; TRBD1 aligns across 11 bases. J gave up 1 base and V 3 bases, and 4 bases lay outside the gene matches. The CDR3 runs 16 residues. In germline, CDR1 is LNHDA, CDR2 SQIVND (reference sequence). The CDR3 sequence: CASSIHGTGGQETQYF. CDR3 in DNA: TGTGCCAGTAGTATTCATGGGACAGGGGGCCAAGAGACCCAGTACTTC.

The chain joins TRBV27 to TRBJ2-7; 11 bases are a match to TRBD1. The germline V gene has CDR1 MNHEY and CDR2 SMNVEV (reference sequence). The CDR3 length is 14 residues. The J segment lost 4 bases and the V segment lost 5 bases, leaving 4 bases of the junction unmatched. CDR3 sequence (DNA): TGTGCCAGCAGTCAGGACAGGGGGCTGTACGAGCAGTACTTC. This gives the protein CASSQDRGLYEQYF.

The chain links TRBV7-3 to TRBJ1-6; 8 nucleotides align to TRBD1. Germline V CDR1 and CDR2: SGHTA, FQGTGA. Trimming at V came to 2 bases and at J to 6 bases, leaving 3 bases not matched to a gene. The CDR3 contains 15 residues. The CDR3 DNA reads as TGTGCCAGCAGCTTATCAGGGGGCTTTAATTCACCCCTCCACTTT. Translation: CASSLSGGFNSPLHF.

This chain connects TRBV27 to TRBJ2-1; 10 bases align to TRBD2. J was trimmed by 7 bases and V by 6 bases; bases with no gene match: 9. CDR1 and CDR2 from the germline V gene are MNHEY and SMNVEV (reference sequence). This CDR3 has 15 residues. The CDR3 reads CASSRAGGPRNEQFF. DNA of the CDR3: TGTGCCAGCAGCCGAGCGGGAGGGCCGCGGAATGAGCAGTTCTTC.

This chain joins TRBV7-2 and TRBJ2-1; 9 bases align to TRBD2. Trimming removed 1 base from V and 15 bases from J; junction bases left unmatched: 16. CDR1 and CDR2 from the germline V gene are SGHTA and FQGNSA. The CDR3 extends over 16 amino acids. The CDR3 coding sequence is TGTGCCAGCAGCTTAGTCCTAGTCGGAGCGGGGGGCGGGCGGTTCTTC. Translation: CASSLVLVGAGGGRFF.

The chain has TRBV9 and TRBJ2-7; D may be TRBD1 (5 bases). The CDR3 is made up of 13 amino acids. Germline V gene lookup returns CDR1 SGDLS and CDR2 YYNGEE. The V gene lost 5 bases and the J gene lost 6 bases, with 15 bases spanning the gap. CDR3 DNA sequence: TGTGCCAGCAGGAAGGGGCAGGGCGGCGAGCAGTACTTC. It yields the protein CASRKGQGGEQYF.

The rearrangement links TRBV11-2 to TRBJ1-6, with D possibly being TRBD1 (5 bases). The CDR3 contains 15 residues. V lost 3 bases and J 1 base, leaving 7 bases between the germline ends. Germline V gene sequence: CDR1 SGHAT, CDR2 FQNNGV. The CDR3 DNA sequence: TGTGCCAGCAGCTTGTCAGGGTCCTATAATTCACCCCTCCACTTT. Amino acids: CASSLSGSYNSPLHF.

The rearrangement links TRBV6-5 to TRBJ1-4; possibly TRBD1 for D (5 bases). Trimming cost V 5 bases and J 3 bases, with 10 bases left between them. This CDR3 comprises 14 residues. Germline-derived CDR1 and CDR2 are MNHEY and SVGAGI. Here the CDR3 DNA reads TGTGCCAGCAGTCCAGGGATCGCTAATGAAAAACTGTTTTTT. Its protein is CASSPGIANEKLFF.

The sample holds one count of this clone. The chain has TRBV24-1 and TRBJ1-4; D possibly corresponds to TRBD1 (6 bases). Trimming stripped 4 bases from V and 4 bases from J, with 12 bases between. CDR3 length: 15 residues. Germline CDR1 KGHDR, CDR2 SFDVKD. The CDR3 protein is CATSDVRGGNEKLFF. The CDR3 nucleotides are TGTGCCACCAGTGACGTCAGGGGTGGTAATGAAAAACTGTTTTTT.

The chain recombines TRBV6-5 with TRBJ2-2; D is undetermined. This CDR3 is built from 15 residues. The germline V gene encodes CDR1 MNHEY and CDR2 SVGAGI. With 2 bases removed from V and 6 bases from J, the gap between germline ends came to 13 bases. CDR3 sequence reads: CASSYRPGVSGELFF. CDR3 bases: TGTGCCAGCAGTTACCGGCCCGGAGTATCCGGGGAGCTGTTTTTT.

CDR3 protein: CASRDRGNEKLFF. In nucleotides, the CDR3 is TGTGCCAGTCGCGACAGGGGGAATGAAAAACTGTTTTTT. The chain uses TRBV19 and TRBJ1-4; TRBD1 aligns across 9 bases. The CDR3 sequence is 13 residues long. Germline CDR1 and CDR2: LNHDA and SQIVND (reference sequence). V dropped 8 bases and J dropped 5; count of bases not matched to a gene: 3.

The rearrangement joins TRBV7-3 to TRBJ1-6; possible D gene TRBD1, 5 bases. The germline V gene encodes CDR1 SGHTA and CDR2 FQGTGA. The CDR3 covers 16 residues. Trimming cost V 0 bases and J 10 bases, with 16 bases left between them. The CDR3 bases are TGTGCCAGCAGCTTAACAGGCTGGCAGGGTGGCTCACCCCTCCACTTT. Translated, it gives CASSLTGWQGGSPLHF. The full variable domain, with the rest looked up from reference TRBV7-3 and TRBJ1-6, is GAGVSQTPSNKVTEKGKYVELRCDPISGHTALYWYRQSLGQGPEFLIYFQGTGAADDSGLPNDRFFAVRPEGSVSTLKIQRTERGDSAVYLCASSLTGWQGGSPLHFGNGTRLTVT.

V usage is TRBV7-2 and J usage is TRBJ2-1; D is possibly TRBD1 (6 bases). The germline V gene has CDR1 SGHTA and CDR2 FQGNSA. The CDR3 consists of 13 residues. V lost 6 bases and J lost 4, with 10 bases in between. The CDR3 here is CASRQGWYNEQFF. As DNA, the CDR3 is TGTGCCAGCAGACAGGGTTGGTACAATGAGCAGTTCTTC. Drawing the rest from reference TRBV7-2 and TRBJ2-1, the complete variable domain is GAGVSQSPSNKVTEKGKDVELRCDPISGHTALYWYRQSLGQGLEFLIYFQGNSAPDKSGLPSDRFSAERTGGSVSTLTIQRTQQEDSAVYLCASRQGWYNEQFFGPGTRLTVL.

J is TRBJ2-5 and V is TRBV3-1 (or the pseudogene TRBV3-2), with 8 bases aligning to TRBD2. The CDR3 loop spans 15 amino acids. The germline CDR1 and CDR2 sequences are LGHDT and YNNKEL (reference sequence). J was trimmed by 2 bases and V by 4 bases; bases with no gene match: 6. The CDR3 is CASSPTSARQETQYF. The CDR3 DNA sequence: TGTGCCAGCAGCCCGACTAGCGCCCGACAAGAGACCCAGTACTTC.

The chain couples TRBV10-3 to TRBJ2-3; 9 bases align to TRBD2. Losses at the gene ends were 1 base for V and 0 bases for J; bases not matched to a gene: 2. The CDR3 consists of 16 residues. The germline CDR1 and CDR2 sequences are ENHRY and SYGVKD. As DNA, the CDR3 is TGTGCCATCAGTGAGTTCGCGGGAGGGAGCACAGATACGCAGTATTTT. Protein sequence: CAISEFAGGSTDTQYF.

V is TRBV4-1 and J is TRBJ2-1; 11 bases are shared with TRBD2. CDR3 length: 18 residues. Looked up from germline, CDR1 is MGHRA and CDR2 is YSYEKL. J was trimmed by 5 bases and V by 0 bases; bases with no gene match: 9. The CDR3 nucleotides read TGCGCCAGCAGCCAAGATAGCGGGGGGGCTCGGTTACACAATGAGCAGTTCTTC. Translation gives CASSQDSGGARLHNEQFF.

The genes are TRBV4-3 and TRBJ2-3, with TRBD2 matching over 12 bases. Germline V gene lookup returns CDR1 LGHNA and CDR2 YSLEER. Unmatched junction bases numbered 8, after V lost 4 bases and J lost 3 bases. The CDR3 length is 17 residues. In DNA form, the CDR3 reads TGCGCCAGCAGCCGCGGACTAGCGGGGCAGGGGACAGATACGCAGTATTTT. Translation: CASSRGLAGQGTDTQYF.

For this clone: One junction end does not reproduce the germline sequence, and a read error may be involved. V is TRBV3-1 (or the pseudogene TRBV3-2) and J is TRBJ2-7; 7 bases map to TRBD1. The CDR3 spans 15 residues. Germline V gene sequence: CDR1 LGHDT, CDR2 YNNKEL (reference sequence). CDR3 residues: CVSSQKGQAYYEQYF. The CDR3 nucleotides read TGTGTCAGCAGCCAAAAAGGACAGGCTTACTACGAGCAGTACTTC.

The genes are TRBV5-1 and TRBJ2-7; tentative D call: TRBD2 (5 bases). V was cut by 0 bases and J by 3 bases, with 13 bases left in between. The CDR3 covers 15 residues. Looked up from germline, CDR1 is SGHRS and CDR2 is YFSETQ. DNA of the CDR3: TGCGCCAGCAGCTTGGTGGGAGAAGCCCACTACGAGCAGTACTTC. This translates into CASSLVGEAHYEQYF.

This clone appeared a single time. The chain recombines TRBV6-5 with TRBJ2-7; tentative D call: TRBD1 (6 bases). Deletions cut 6 bases from V and 6 bases from J, with 9 bases between. Germline V gives CDR1 MNHEY, CDR2 SVGAGI. The CDR3 totals 11 residues. The chain's CDR3 is CASRQGVEQYF. CDR3 sequence (DNA): TGTGCCAGCAGACAGGGAGTCGAGCAGTACTTC.

This rearrangement joins TRBV18 to TRBJ2-7, with 8 bases lining up with TRBD1. CDR3 length equals 13 residues. The germline V gene encodes CDR1 KGHSH and CDR2 LQKENI. The ends lost 6 bases at V and 6 bases at J; junction bases unmatched: 7. The CDR3 protein is CASSGGQGGEQYF. The CDR3 DNA is TGTGCCAGCTCGGGCGGACAGGGTGGCGAGCAGTACTTC.

V gene TRBV7-9 combines with J gene TRBJ1-6, with 7 positions matching TRBD1. V gave up 5 bases and J gave up 8 bases; unmatched junction bases: 12. The CDR3 loop spans 16 amino acids. Germline values: CDR1 SEHNR, CDR2 FQNEAQ (reference sequence). CDR3 in DNA: TGTGCCAGCAGCATCAAGACAGGGCCCATTGATTCACCCCTCCACTTT. This encodes CASSIKTGPIDSPLHF.

The J gene is TRBJ2-7, the V gene TRBV28; maybe TRBD1 (6 bases). The CDR3 is 15 residues long. Germline CDR1 and CDR2: MDHEN and SYDVKM. Trimming left V 7 bases short and J 2 bases short, with 18 bases between. DNA of the CDR3: TGTGCCAGCATCTCGATGCACAGGGTCACCTACGAGCAGTACTTC. It is translated as CASISMHRVTYEQYF. The variable domain in full, completed from reference TRBV28 and TRBJ2-7, reads DVKVTQSSRYLVKRTGEKVFLECVQDMDHENMFWYRQDPGLGLRLIYFSYDVKMKEKGDIPEGYSVSREKKERFSLILESASTNQTSMYLCASISMHRVTYEQYFGPGTRLTVT.